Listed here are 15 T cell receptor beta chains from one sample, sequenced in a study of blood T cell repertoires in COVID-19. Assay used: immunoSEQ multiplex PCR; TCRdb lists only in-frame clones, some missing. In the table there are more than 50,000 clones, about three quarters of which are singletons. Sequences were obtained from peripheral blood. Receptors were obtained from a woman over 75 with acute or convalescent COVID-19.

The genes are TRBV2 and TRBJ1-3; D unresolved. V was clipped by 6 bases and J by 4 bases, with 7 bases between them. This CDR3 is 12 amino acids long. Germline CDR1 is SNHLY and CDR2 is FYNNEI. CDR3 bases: TGTGCCAGCAGCCCACAGGGAAACACCATATATTTT. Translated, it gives CASSPQGNTIYF.

In nucleotides, the CDR3 is TGCGCCAGCAGCCAAGACAGGGGGGTGTTAGTCAAAAACATTCAGTACTTC. Its protein is CASSQDRGVLVKNIQYF. The rearrangement links TRBV4-1 to TRBJ2-4; possibly TRBD1 for D (7 bases). Germline V gene sequence: CDR1 MGHRA, CDR2 YSYEKL. Trimming stripped 0 bases from V and 3 bases from J, with 15 bases between. The CDR3 contains 17 residues.

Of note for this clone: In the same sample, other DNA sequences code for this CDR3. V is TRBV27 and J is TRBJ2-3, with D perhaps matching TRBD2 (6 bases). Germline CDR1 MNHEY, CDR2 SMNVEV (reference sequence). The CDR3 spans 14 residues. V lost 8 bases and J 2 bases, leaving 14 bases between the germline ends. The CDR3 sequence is CASGASGSTDTQYF. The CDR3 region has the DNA TGTGCCAGCGGGGCCAGCGGGTCCACAGATACGCAGTATTTT.

The CDR3, as DNA: TGTGCCAGCAGCCAAGGGACAGGAGGAGGCTACGAGCAGTACTTC. It yields the protein CASSQGTGGGYEQYF. This sequence joins TRBV4-2 and TRBJ2-7; 7 bases match TRBD1. The germline CDR1 and CDR2 sequences are LGHNA and YNFKEQ. CDR3 length: 15 amino acids. V was clipped by 1 base and J by 3 bases; unmatched bases: 6.

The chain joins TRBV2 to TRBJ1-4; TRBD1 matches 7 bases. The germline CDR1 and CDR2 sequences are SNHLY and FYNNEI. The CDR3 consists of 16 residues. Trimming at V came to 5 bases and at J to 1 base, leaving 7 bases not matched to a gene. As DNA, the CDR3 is TGTGCCAGCAGTCCGACAGGGATTGGAACTAATGAAAAACTGTTTTTT. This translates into CASSPTGIGTNEKLFF. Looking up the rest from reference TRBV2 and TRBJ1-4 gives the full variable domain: EPEVTQTPSHQVTQMGQEVILRCVPISNHLYFYWYRQILGQKVEFLVSFYNNEISEKSEIFDDQFSVERPDGSNFTLKIRSTKLEDSAMYFCASSPTGIGTNEKLFFGSGTQLSVL.

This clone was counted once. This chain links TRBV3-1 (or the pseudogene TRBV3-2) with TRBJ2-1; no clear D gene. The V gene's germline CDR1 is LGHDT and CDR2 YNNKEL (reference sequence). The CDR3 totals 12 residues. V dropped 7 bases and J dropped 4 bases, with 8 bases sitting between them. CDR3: CASIGYYNEQFF. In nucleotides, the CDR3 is TGTGCCAGCATCGGTTATTACAATGAGCAGTTCTTC.

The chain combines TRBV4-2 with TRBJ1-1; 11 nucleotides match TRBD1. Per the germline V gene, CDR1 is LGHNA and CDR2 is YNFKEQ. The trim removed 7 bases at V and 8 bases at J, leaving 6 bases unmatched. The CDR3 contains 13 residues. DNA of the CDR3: TGTGCCAGCACCCGGGACAGGGGGTTGGAAGCTTTCTTT. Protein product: CASTRDRGLEAFF.

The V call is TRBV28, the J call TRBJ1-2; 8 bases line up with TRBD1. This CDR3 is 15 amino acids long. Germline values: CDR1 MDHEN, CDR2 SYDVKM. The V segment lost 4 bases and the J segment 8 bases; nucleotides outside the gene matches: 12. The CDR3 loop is CASSSPSTGDSGYTF. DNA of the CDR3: TGTGCCAGCAGTTCCCCCTCGACAGGGGACTCGGGCTACACCTTC.

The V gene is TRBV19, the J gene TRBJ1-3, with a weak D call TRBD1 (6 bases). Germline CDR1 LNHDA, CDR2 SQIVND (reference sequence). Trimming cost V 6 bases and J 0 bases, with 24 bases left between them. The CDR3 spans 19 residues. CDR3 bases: TGTGCCAGTAGCCCCTCCTTACGGTCGCAGGGGAGCTCTGGAAACACCATATATTTT. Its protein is CASSPSLRSQGSSGNTIYF.

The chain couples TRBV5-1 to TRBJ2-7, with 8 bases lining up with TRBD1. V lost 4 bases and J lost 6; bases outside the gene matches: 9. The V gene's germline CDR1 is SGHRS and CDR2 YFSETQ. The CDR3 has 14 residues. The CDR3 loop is CASSPQGEQVEQYF. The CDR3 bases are TGCGCCAGCAGCCCACAGGGGGAACAGGTCGAGCAGTACTTC.

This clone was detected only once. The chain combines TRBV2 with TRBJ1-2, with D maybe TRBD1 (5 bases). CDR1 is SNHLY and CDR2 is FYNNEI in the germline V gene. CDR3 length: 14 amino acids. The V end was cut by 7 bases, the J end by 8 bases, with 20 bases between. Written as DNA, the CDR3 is TGTGCCAGCACCTCACGGGGCCACGGAGGGGGCTACACCTTC. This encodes CASTSRGHGGGYTF.

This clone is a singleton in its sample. CDR3 nucleotides: TGTGCCAGCAGTGAAACAGGGACGTCGATCTCACATACGCAGTATTTT. This sequence encodes CASSETGTSISHTQYF. This chain uses TRBV6-4 with TRBJ2-3; D possibly corresponds to TRBD1 (6 bases). Trimming left V 3 bases short and J 7 bases short, with 20 bases between. CDR3 length equals 16 residues. The germline gives CDR1 MRHNA, CDR2 SNTAGT.

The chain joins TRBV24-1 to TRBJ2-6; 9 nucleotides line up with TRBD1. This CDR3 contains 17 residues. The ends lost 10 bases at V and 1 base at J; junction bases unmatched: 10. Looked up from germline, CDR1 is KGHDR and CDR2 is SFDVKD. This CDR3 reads CATQDRGTQSGANVLTF. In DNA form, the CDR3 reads TGTGCCACTCAGGACAGGGGAACCCAATCTGGGGCCAACGTCCTGACTTTC.

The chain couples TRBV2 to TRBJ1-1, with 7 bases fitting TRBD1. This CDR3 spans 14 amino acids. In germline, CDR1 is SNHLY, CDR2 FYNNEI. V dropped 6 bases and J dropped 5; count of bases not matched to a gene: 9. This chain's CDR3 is CASRKEGAKTEAFF. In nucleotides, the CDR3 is TGTGCCAGCAGAAAAGAGGGGGCGAAAACTGAAGCTTTCTTT.

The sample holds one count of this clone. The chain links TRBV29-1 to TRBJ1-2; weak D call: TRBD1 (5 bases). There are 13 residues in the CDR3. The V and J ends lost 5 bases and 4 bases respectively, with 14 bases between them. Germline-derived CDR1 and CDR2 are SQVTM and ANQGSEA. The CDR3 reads CSVTQGSGYGYTF. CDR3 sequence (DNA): TGCAGCGTTACCCAGGGCTCGGGCTATGGCTACACCTTC.